This is a list of T cell receptor beta chains from one sample in a study of neurological immune-mediated disorders. Using its own MiXCR run on the 5' RACE reads, TCRdb lists one record per CDR3 protein. The sample has under 70,000 distinct CDR3 sequences; 2.5% to 4% are singletons. Specimen: PBMCs. The source of these receptors is a woman aged 45-59 years with multiple sclerosis. The CDR3 runs from the conserved cysteine through the conserved F or W. D genes are given only for firm matches.

>TRBJ2-1|13|TRBV5-1|TRBD2
CASSRPPTSEQFF
>TRBJ2-1|15|TRBV9|TRBD2
CASSVQLAGYNEQFF
>TRBJ1-1|15|TRBV20-1|-
CSALRATGLNTEAFF
>TRBJ1-1|14|TRBV12-3/TRBV12-4|-
CASSLALMGTEAFF
>TRBJ1-2|15|TRBV7-3|TRBD1
CASSATGQGLEGYTF
>TRBJ2-1|15|TRBV7-9|-
CASSPRGRGDNEQFF
>TRBJ1-2|13|TRBV7-2|-
CASSLVWGYGYTF
>TRBJ2-2|16|TRBV27|TRBD2
CASSAPGTRHSRELFF
>TRBJ2-1|15|TRBV27|TRBD2
CASSWRGGAFNEQFF
>TRBJ2-7|15|TRBV11-1|-
CASSSGLQYSYEQYF
>TRBJ2-1|17|TRBV18|TRBD2
CASSLTSGGLSYNEQFF
>TRBJ2-5|13|TRBV24-1|-
CATIGDDQETQYF
>TRBJ2-5|9|TRBV29-1|-
CSVGETQYF
>TRBJ2-3|19|TRBV20-1|TRBD2
CSARDPARLAGGQLDTQYF
>TRBJ1-5|14|TRBV20-1|TRBD1
CSANQGAGNQPQHF
>TRBJ2-1|17|TRBV6-5|TRBD1
CASSYGTGQGAGNEQFF
>TRBJ1-6|13|TRBV6-4|-
CASSQARNSPLHF
>TRBJ2-2|17|TRBV4-3|-
CASSPPPALSNTGELFF
>TRBJ1-1|13|TRBV12-3/TRBV12-4|-
CASSLMGDTEAFF
>TRBJ2-3|16|TRBV5-1|TRBD1
CASSGTWDRGTDTQYF
>TRBJ2-2|14|TRBV7-9|TRBD1
CASSWDSYTGELFF
>TRBJ2-7|13|TRBV5-1|TRBD2
CASSVGGSYEQYF
>TRBJ2-3|16|TRBV11-2|TRBD2
CASIGGAFYYTDTQYF
>TRBJ2-6|15|TRBV28|-
CASSSQLPGANVLTF
>TRBJ2-1|15|TRBV27|-
CASSLSWAGYNEQFF
>TRBJ2-1|12|TRBV29-1|TRBD1
CSVTPGQGEQFF
>TRBJ1-5|13|TRBV20-1|-
CSATTPRGQPQHF
>TRBJ2-3|17|TRBV11-2|-
CASSSQLPGGGADTQYF
>TRBJ2-5|15|TRBV27|-
CASSRGDRFQETQYF
>TRBJ2-7|12|TRBV10-3|-
CAILSRAGEQYF
>TRBJ1-1|14|TRBV7-2|-
CASSLATVNTEAFF
>TRBJ1-1|14|TRBV5-1|-
CASSVTTANTEAFF
>TRBJ2-3|17|TRBV20-1|TRBD2
CSAKTSGGYTNTDTQYF
>TRBJ2-5|15|TRBV5-1|-
CASSLGAGQQETQYF
>TRBJ2-3|14|TRBV5-1|-
CASSLESGTDTQYF
>TRBJ2-5|16|TRBV5-1|-
CASSTLGGIGRETQYF
>TRBJ2-1|13|TRBV15|-
CATSRRGGNEQFF
>TRBJ2-3|15|TRBV20-1|TRBD2
CSARDPSGGPDTQYF
>TRBJ2-5|15|TRBV7-2|-
CASTTSVGVRETQYF
>TRBJ2-1|16|TRBV7-9|TRBD2
CASSSPGLAGRGEQFF
>TRBJ2-5|14|TRBV20-1|-
CSARGNSHQETQYF
>TRBJ1-5|14|TRBV2|TRBD1
CASRTGLSNQPQHF